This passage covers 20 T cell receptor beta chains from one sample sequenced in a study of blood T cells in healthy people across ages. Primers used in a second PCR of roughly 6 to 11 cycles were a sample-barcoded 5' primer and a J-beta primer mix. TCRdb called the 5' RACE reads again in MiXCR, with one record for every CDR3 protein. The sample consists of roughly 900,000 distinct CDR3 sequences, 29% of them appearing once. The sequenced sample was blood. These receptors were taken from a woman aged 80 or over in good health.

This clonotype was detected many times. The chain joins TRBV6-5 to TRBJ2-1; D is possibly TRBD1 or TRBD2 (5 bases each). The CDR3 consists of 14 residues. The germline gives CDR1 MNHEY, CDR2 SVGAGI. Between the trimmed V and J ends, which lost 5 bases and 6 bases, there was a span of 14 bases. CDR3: CASSGGGTGNEQFF. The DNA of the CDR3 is TGTGCCAGCAGTGGTGGTGGGACGGGCAATGAGCAGTTCTTC.

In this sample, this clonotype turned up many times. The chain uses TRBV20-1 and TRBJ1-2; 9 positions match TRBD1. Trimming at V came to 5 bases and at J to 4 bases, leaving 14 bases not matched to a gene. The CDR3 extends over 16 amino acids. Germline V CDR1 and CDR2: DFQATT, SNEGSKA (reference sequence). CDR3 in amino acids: CSAHPKIPGQGYGYTF. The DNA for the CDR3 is TGCAGTGCTCATCCCAAGATTCCGGGACAGGGCTATGGCTACACCTTC.

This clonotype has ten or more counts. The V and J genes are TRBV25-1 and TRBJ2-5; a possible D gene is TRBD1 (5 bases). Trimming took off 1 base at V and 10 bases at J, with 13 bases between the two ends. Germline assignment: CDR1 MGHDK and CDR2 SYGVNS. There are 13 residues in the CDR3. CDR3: CASSEWGGRVQYF. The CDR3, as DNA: TGTGCCAGCAGTGAATGGGGTGGCAGGGTCCAGTACTTC.

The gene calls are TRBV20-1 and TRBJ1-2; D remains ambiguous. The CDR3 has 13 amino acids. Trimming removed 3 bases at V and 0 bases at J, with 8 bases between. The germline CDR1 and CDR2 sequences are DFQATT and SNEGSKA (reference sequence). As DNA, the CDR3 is TGCAGTGCTAGTACAGACGCTAACTATGGCTACACCTTC. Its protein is CSASTDANYGYTF.

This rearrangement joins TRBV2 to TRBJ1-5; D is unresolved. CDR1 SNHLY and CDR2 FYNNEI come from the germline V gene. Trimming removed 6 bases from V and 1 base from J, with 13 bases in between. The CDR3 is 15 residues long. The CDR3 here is CASRNQPESNQPQHF. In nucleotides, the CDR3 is TGTGCCAGCAGAAACCAGCCGGAGAGCAATCAGCCCCAGCATTTT.

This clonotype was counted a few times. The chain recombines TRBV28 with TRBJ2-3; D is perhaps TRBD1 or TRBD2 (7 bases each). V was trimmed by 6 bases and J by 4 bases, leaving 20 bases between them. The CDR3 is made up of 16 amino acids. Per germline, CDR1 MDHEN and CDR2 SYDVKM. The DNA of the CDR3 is TGTGCCAGCAGGGATCGGGGGGCAGGGGGTTCAGATACGCAGTATTTT. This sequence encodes CASRDRGAGGSDTQYF. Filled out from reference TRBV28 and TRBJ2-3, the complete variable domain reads DVKVTQSSRYLVKRTGEKVFLECVQDMDHENMFWYRQDPGLGLRLIYFSYDVKMKEKGDIPEGYSVSREKKERFSLILESASTNQTSMYLCASRDRGAGGSDTQYFGPGTRLTVL.

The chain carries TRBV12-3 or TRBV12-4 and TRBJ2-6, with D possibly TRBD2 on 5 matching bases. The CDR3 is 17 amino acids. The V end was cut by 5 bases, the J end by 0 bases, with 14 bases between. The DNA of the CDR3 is TGTGCCAGCAGTCCGGACGGGAAGAGCTCTGGGGCCAACGTCCTGACTTTC. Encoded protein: CASSPDGKSSGANVLTF.

CDR3 in amino acids: CASSSLPGNTGELFF. CDR3 nucleotide sequence: TGTGCCAGCAGCTCCTTACCCGGGAACACCGGGGAGCTGTTTTTT. This sequence joins TRBV7-2 and TRBJ2-2; unclear D gene. The CDR3 runs to 15 residues. Germline CDR1 is SGHTA and CDR2 is FQGNSA. V lost 4 bases and J lost 1, with 10 bases in between.

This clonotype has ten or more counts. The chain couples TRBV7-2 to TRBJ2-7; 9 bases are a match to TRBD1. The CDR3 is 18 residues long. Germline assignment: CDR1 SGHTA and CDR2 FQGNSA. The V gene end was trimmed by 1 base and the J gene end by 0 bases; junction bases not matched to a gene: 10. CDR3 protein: CASSLGGLWGQGSYEQYF. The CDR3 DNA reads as TGTGCCAGCAGCTTAGGAGGCTTGTGGGGACAGGGCTCCTACGAGCAGTACTTC.

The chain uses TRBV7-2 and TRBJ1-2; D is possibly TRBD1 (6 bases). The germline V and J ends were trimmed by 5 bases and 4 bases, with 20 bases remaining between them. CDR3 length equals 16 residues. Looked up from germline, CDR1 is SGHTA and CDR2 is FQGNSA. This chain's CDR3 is CASSAREAQGSYGYTF. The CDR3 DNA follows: TGTGCCAGCAGCGCGCGCGAAGCTCAGGGGAGCTATGGCTACACCTTC.

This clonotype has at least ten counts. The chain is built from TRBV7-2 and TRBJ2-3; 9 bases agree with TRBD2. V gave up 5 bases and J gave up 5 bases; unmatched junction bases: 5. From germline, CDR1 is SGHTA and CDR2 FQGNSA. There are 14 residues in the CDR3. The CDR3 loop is CASSLSGGKDTQYF. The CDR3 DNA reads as TGTGCCAGCAGCCTTAGCGGGGGTAAAGATACGCAGTATTTT.

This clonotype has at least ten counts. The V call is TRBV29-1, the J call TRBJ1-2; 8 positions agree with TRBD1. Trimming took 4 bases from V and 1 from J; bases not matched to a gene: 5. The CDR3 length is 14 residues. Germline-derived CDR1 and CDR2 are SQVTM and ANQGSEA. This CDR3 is CSVVSGGINYGYTF. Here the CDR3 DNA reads TGCAGCGTTGTATCAGGGGGCATTAACTATGGCTACACCTTC.

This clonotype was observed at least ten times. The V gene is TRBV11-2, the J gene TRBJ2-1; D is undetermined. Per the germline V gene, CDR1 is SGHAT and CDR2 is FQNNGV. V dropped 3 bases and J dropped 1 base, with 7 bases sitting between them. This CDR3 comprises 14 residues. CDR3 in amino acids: CASSLSYSYNEQFF. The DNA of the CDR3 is TGTGCCAGCAGCTTGTCATATTCCTACAATGAGCAGTTCTTC. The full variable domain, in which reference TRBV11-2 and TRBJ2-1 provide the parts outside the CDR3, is EAGVAQSPRYKIIEKRQSVAFWCNPISGHATLYWYQQILGQGPKLLIQFQNNGVVDDSQLPKDRFSAERLKGVDSTLKIQPAKLEDSAVYLCASSLSYSYNEQFFGPGTRLTVL.

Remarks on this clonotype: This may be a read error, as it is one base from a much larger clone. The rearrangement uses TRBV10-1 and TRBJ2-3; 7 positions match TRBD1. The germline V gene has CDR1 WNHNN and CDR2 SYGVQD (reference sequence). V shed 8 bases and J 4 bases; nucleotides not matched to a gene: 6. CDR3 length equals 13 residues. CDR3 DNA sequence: TGCGCCAGCCGAAGGGACAGTGCAGATACGCAGTATTTT. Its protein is CASRRDSADTQYF.

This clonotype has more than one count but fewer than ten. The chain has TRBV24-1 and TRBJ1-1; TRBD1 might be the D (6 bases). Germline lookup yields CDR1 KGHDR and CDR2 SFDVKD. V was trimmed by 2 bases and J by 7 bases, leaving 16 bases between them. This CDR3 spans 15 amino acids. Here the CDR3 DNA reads TGTGCCACCAGTGATTCAAGGGACAAACGAAATGAAGCTTTCTTT. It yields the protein CATSDSRDKRNEAFF.

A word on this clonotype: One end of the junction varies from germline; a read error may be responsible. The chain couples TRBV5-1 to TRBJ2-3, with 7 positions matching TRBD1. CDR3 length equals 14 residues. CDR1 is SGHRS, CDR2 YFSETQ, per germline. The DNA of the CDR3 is TGCGCCAACAGCGCCACAGGGGGCACAGATACGCAGTATTTT. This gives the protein CANSATGGTDTQYF. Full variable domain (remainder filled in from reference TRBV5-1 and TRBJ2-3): KAGVTQTPRYLIKTRGQQVTLSCSPISGHRSVSWYQQTPGQGLQFLFEYFSETQRNKGNFPGRFSGRQFSNSRSEMNVSTLELGDSALYLCANSATGGTDTQYFGPGTRLTVL.

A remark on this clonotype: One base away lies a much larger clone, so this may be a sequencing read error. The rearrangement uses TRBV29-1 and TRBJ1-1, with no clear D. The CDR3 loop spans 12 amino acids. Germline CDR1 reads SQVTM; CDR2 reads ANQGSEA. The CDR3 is CGTTKGSTEAFF. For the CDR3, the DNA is TGCGGCACCACTAAGGGTTCTACTGAAGCTTTCTTT. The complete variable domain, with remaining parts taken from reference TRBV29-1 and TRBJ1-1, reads SAVISQKPSRDICQRGTSLTIQCQVDSQVTMMFWYRQQPGQSLTLIATANQGSEATYESGFVIDKFPISRPNLTFSTLTVSNMSPEDSSIYLCGTTKGSTEAFFGQGTRLTVV.

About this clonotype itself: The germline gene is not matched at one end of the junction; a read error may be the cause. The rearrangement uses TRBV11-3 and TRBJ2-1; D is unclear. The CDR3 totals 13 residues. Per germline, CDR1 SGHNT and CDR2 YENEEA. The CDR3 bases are TGTGCCGGCAGCCGAGGAAAGACCAATGAGCAGTTCTTC. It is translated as CAGSRGKTNEQFF.

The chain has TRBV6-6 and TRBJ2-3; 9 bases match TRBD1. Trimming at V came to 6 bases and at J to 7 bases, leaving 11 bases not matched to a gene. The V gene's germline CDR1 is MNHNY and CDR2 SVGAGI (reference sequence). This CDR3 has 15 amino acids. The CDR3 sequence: CASRTSEQGAYTQYF. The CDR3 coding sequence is TGTGCCAGCAGAACGTCGGAACAGGGGGCCTATACGCAGTATTTT.

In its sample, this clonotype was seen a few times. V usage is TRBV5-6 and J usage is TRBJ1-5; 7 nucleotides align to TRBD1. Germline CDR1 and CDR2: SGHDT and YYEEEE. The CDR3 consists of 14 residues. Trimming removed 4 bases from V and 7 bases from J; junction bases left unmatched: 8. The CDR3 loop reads CASSRQGGRQPQHF. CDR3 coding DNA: TGTGCCAGCAGCCGTCAGGGGGGGAGACAGCCCCAGCATTTT.